The 30 T cell receptor beta chains below were found in one sample sequenced in a study of blood T cell repertoires in COVID-19. The data were produced by immunoSEQ multiplex PCR, yet TCRdb's version contains in-frame clones alone and is incomplete. The data show about 230,000 clones, around 84% seen once. Source material: peripheral blood. Every receptor here comes from a man aged 50-59 years with COVID-19, enrolled during active disease.

The chain couples TRBV27 to TRBJ2-3; 10 nucleotides align to TRBD2. This CDR3 contains 18 residues. Germline V gives CDR1 MNHEY, CDR2 SMNVEV (reference sequence). With V trimmed by 5 bases and J by 0 bases, 11 bases remained unmatched. Here the CDR3 DNA reads TGTGCCAGCAGTATTGCTAGCGGGGGTGATTCTAGCACAGATACGCAGTATTTT. Protein: CASSIASGGDSSTDTQYF.

The CDR3 DNA is TGTGCCAGCCAAGGTGTACAGGGGTTAAACTATGGCTACACCTTC. Encoded protein: CASQGVQGLNYGYTF. The V gene is TRBV2, the J gene TRBJ1-2; 7 bases map to TRBD1. The CDR3 runs 15 residues. V dropped 8 bases and J dropped 2; count of bases not matched to a gene: 11. The germline CDR1 and CDR2 sequences are SNHLY and FYNNEI.

The chain has TRBV28 and TRBJ2-1; 10 bases fit TRBD1. This CDR3 comprises 15 residues. Trimming removed 3 bases from V and 8 bases from J; junction bases left unmatched: 7. Germline V gives CDR1 MDHEN, CDR2 SYDVKM. In DNA, the CDR3 is TGTGCCAGCAGTTTGGCCGGGACAGGGGTCGATGAGCAGTTCTTC. It is translated as CASSLAGTGVDEQFF.

V usage is TRBV12-3 or TRBV12-4 and J usage is TRBJ2-7, with D unresolved. This CDR3 region has 12 residues. V was cut by 7 bases and J by 2 bases, with 9 bases left in between. For the CDR3, the DNA is TGTGCCAGCAAAACGGCGGCCTACGAGCAGTACTTC. This sequence encodes CASKTAAYEQYF.

With respect to this clone: This sample includes further DNA sequences coding for the same CDR3. CDR3 DNA: TGCGCCAGCAGCCAAGATACGGGGGGGGCAAACACCGGGGAGCTGTTTTTT. Its translation is CASSQDTGGANTGELFF. V gene TRBV4-1 combines with J gene TRBJ2-2, with TRBD2 matching over 8 bases. V was pared by 0 bases and J by 2 bases, with 5 bases of the junction left unmatched. The CDR3 is 17 residues long. Per germline, CDR1 MGHRA and CDR2 YSYEKL.

The rearrangement links TRBV10-2 to TRBJ2-7; the match to TRBD1 covers 9 bases. Unmatched junction bases numbered 8, after V lost 7 bases and J lost 4 bases. The CDR3 covers 14 residues. Per germline, CDR1 WSHSY and CDR2 SAAADI. Here the CDR3 reads CASKVGTGPYEQYF. CDR3 sequence (DNA): TGCGCCAGCAAGGTGGGGACAGGGCCTTACGAGCAGTACTTC.

V is TRBV20-1 and J is TRBJ1-1, with 8 bases fitting TRBD1. The germline CDR1 and CDR2 sequences are DFQATT and SNEGSKA (reference sequence). V was clipped by 3 bases and J by 4 bases; unmatched bases: 7. The CDR3 has 14 residues. This CDR3 reads CSASPDRGGTEAFF. The CDR3 DNA reads TGCAGTGCTAGTCCCGACAGGGGAGGCACTGAAGCTTTCTTT.

The V call is TRBV7-2, the J call TRBJ2-7; 9 bases match TRBD2. CDR1 is SGHTA and CDR2 is FQGNSA in the germline V gene. The CDR3 sequence is 16 residues long. After removal of 2 bases from V and 6 bases from J, the junction contained 11 bases not matched to a gene. The CDR3 DNA reads as TGTGCCAGCAGCTTATTCGGAGGCGGGGGGGCCAGCGAGCAGTACTTC. This sequence encodes CASSLFGGGGASEQYF. Full variable domain (missing parts from reference TRBV7-2 and TRBJ2-7): GAGVSQSPSNKVTEKGKDVELRCDPISGHTALYWYRQSLGQGLEFLIYFQGNSAPDKSGLPSDRFSAERTGGSVSTLTIQRTQQEDSAVYLCASSLFGGGGASEQYFGPGTRLTVT.

The J gene is TRBJ1-2, the V gene TRBV6-2 or TRBV6-3; a possible D gene is TRBD1 (5 bases). The V end lost 2 bases, the J end lost 7 bases, and 11 bases lay between the germline ends. This CDR3 comprises 13 residues. Germline V CDR1 and CDR2: MNHEY, SVGEGT. CDR3 DNA: TGTGCCAGCAGTTACGGGCAGGGCCCTGGCTACACCTTC. Amino acid sequence: CASSYGQGPGYTF.

The rearrangement uses TRBV19 and TRBJ1-5; D gene ambiguous. Germline-derived CDR1 and CDR2 are LNHDA and SQIVND (reference sequence). Deletions cut 6 bases from V and 10 bases from J, with 10 bases between. This CDR3 region has 11 residues. For the CDR3, the DNA is TGTGCCAGTAGCCTAGAAGGTCCCCAGCATTTT. Amino acid sequence: CASSLEGPQHF.

This clone was recorded once. The V gene is TRBV20-1, the J gene TRBJ1-2, with D uncertain. The CDR3 length is 10 residues. Germline CDR1 DFQATT, CDR2 SNEGSKA (reference sequence). The germline V and J ends were trimmed by 4 bases and 7 bases, with 7 bases remaining between them. CDR3 region: CSAKLVGYTF. CDR3 bases: TGCAGTGCTAAATTAGTTGGCTACACCTTC.

The chain joins TRBV7-9 to TRBJ2-2; D might be TRBD2 (6 bases). The germline V and J ends were trimmed by 3 bases and 4 bases, with 9 bases remaining between them. The length of the CDR3 is 14 residues. The germline CDR1 and CDR2 sequences are SEHNR and FQNEAQ (reference sequence). The CDR3: CASSFQGLTGELFF. The CDR3 nucleotides read TGTGCCAGCAGCTTTCAGGGACTCACCGGGGAGCTGTTTTTT.

The chain has TRBV7-6 and TRBJ2-7; D perhaps matches TRBD1 (6 bases). Trimming pared 1 base from V and 0 bases from J, leaving 13 bases between. CDR1 is SGHVS, CDR2 FNYEAQ, per germline. CDR3 length: 16 residues. The CDR3 loop is CASSLGTDRYSYEQYF. CDR3 in DNA: TGTGCCAGCAGCTTAGGGACCGACAGGTACTCCTACGAGCAGTACTTC.

V gene TRBV15 combines with J gene TRBJ2-5, with TRBD2 as a possible D gene (5 bases). The CDR3 spans 15 residues. Germline CDR1 reads LNHNV; CDR2 reads YYDKDF (reference sequence). Trimming cost V 5 bases and J 5 bases, with 18 bases left between them. CDR3 region: CATSGQLVTGETQYF. The CDR3 region has the DNA TGTGCCACCAGCGGGCAACTAGTGACGGGGGAGACCCAGTACTTC.

The chain is built from TRBV3-1 (or the pseudogene TRBV3-2) and TRBJ1-2; D gene ambiguous. The CDR3 covers 14 residues. V was pared by 0 bases and J by 1 base, with 6 bases between. The germline gives CDR1 LGHDT, CDR2 YNNKEL (reference sequence). DNA for the CDR3: TGTGCCAGCAGCCAAGACGGGGATAACTATGGCTACACCTTC. Translation gives CASSQDGDNYGYTF.

The chain couples TRBV6-1 to TRBJ1-4; weak D call: TRBD1 (5 bases). Trimming pared 2 bases from V and 3 bases from J, leaving 10 bases between. The CDR3 length is 15 residues. Germline V gene lookup returns CDR1 MNHNS and CDR2 SASEGT. The CDR3 protein is CASSETGRSNEKLFF. The CDR3, as DNA: TGTGCCAGCAGTGAAACAGGCAGATCTAATGAAAAACTGTTTTTT.

This chain's CDR3 is CSASTGTSDPTGQFF. CDR3 sequence (DNA): TGCAGTGCTAGTACCGGGACTAGCGACCCGACGGGGCAGTTCTTC. The rearrangement links TRBV20-1 to TRBJ2-1, with 10 bases matching TRBD2. Looked up from germline, CDR1 is DFQATT and CDR2 is SNEGSKA (reference sequence). The CDR3 extends over 15 amino acids. Trimming removed 3 bases from V and 12 bases from J; junction bases left unmatched: 14.

The rearrangement uses TRBV27 and TRBJ1-1; 12 bases fit TRBD1. This CDR3 is built from 17 residues. Germline loops: CDR1 MNHEY, CDR2 SMNVEV (reference sequence). After removal of 4 bases from V and 4 bases from J, the junction contained 10 bases not matched to a gene. This CDR3 reads CASSWDRGRAFGTEAFF. DNA of the CDR3: TGTGCCAGCAGTTGGGACAGGGGGCGCGCTTTCGGCACTGAAGCTTTCTTT.

The V gene is TRBV19, the J gene TRBJ1-1; D is uncertain. CDR1 and CDR2 from the germline V gene are LNHDA and SQIVND (reference sequence). V dropped 6 bases and J dropped 1 base, with 12 bases sitting between them. This CDR3 contains 14 residues. As DNA, the CDR3 is TGTGCCAGTAGCCCCGCGACACCGAACACTGAAGCTTTCTTT. It encodes CASSPATPNTEAFF. The variable domain in full, completed from reference TRBV19 and TRBJ1-1, reads DGGITQSPKYLFRKEGQNVTLSCEQNLNHDAMYWYRQDPGQGLRLIYYSQIVNDFQKGDIAEGYSVSREKKESFPLTVTSAQKNPTAFYLCASSPATPNTEAFFGQGTRLTVV.

The gene calls are TRBV7-9 and TRBJ1-5, with 8 bases identical to TRBD1. This CDR3 is 15 amino acids long. Trimming cost V 3 bases and J 8 bases; bases outside gene matches: 9. The germline CDR1 and CDR2 sequences are SEHNR and FQNEAQ (reference sequence). The DNA of the CDR3 is TGTGCCAGCAGCTTGGCAGGACAGGGCGGGGAGCCCCAGCATTTT. Translating gives CASSLAGQGGEPQHF.

The V and J genes are TRBV18 and TRBJ1-1, with TRBD1 identical over 9 bases. The V gene end was trimmed by 4 bases and the J gene end by 8 bases; junction bases not matched to a gene: 11. Germline V CDR1 and CDR2: KGHSH, LQKENI. The CDR3 length is 15 residues. The CDR3 is CASSLQPGQGGEAFF. CDR3 bases: TGTGCCAGCTCACTACAACCGGGACAGGGCGGGGAAGCTTTCTTT.

V usage is TRBV5-6 and J usage is TRBJ1-1; D ambiguous. CDR1 and CDR2 from the germline V gene are SGHDT and YYEEEE. V lost 6 bases to trimming and J lost 1 base, with 4 bases between them. The CDR3 spans 11 residues. DNA of the CDR3: TGTGCCAGCACCCAGAACACTGAAGCTTTCTTT. Translating it yields CASTQNTEAFF.

This clone was observed once. The chain carries TRBV5-4 and TRBJ1-2; 7 nucleotides align to TRBD1. J gave up 7 bases and V 4 bases, and 13 bases lay outside the gene matches. Per the germline V gene, CDR1 is SGHNT and CDR2 is YYREEE (reference sequence). This CDR3 spans 15 amino acids. CDR3: CASSRQGVGSVGYTF. CDR3 in DNA: TGTGCCAGCAGCCGACAGGGAGTGGGGAGTGTTGGCTACACCTTC.

This clone was detected a few times. This chain connects TRBV28 to TRBJ2-5; D is unclear. The V gene lost 8 bases and the J gene lost 4 bases, with 17 bases spanning the gap. Germline values: CDR1 MDHEN, CDR2 SYDVKM. The CDR3 contains 14 residues. The CDR3 DNA reads TGTGCCAGCGCCGAATTTGCCAACGGAGAGACCCAGTACTTC. This sequence encodes CASAEFANGETQYF.

V is TRBV27 and J is TRBJ1-6, with D maybe TRBD1 (6 bases). The ends were cut back, 8 bases at V and 9 bases at J, with 11 bases in the middle. CDR1 is MNHEY, CDR2 SMNVEV, per germline (reference sequence). The CDR3 is 12 residues long. The CDR3 protein is CASGQSRSPLHF. CDR3 DNA sequence: TGTGCCAGCGGACAGAGCCGTTCACCCCTCCACTTT.

The chain recombines TRBV3-1 (or the pseudogene TRBV3-2) with TRBJ2-5, with D perhaps matching TRBD1 (5 bases). The CDR3 runs 14 residues. Trimming took off 6 bases at V and 4 bases at J, with 15 bases between the two ends. The germline gives CDR1 LGHDT, CDR2 YNNKEL (reference sequence). In DNA form, the CDR3 reads TGTGCCAGCAGTTCCAGGGCATTAATAGAGACCCAGTACTTC. This sequence encodes CASSSRALIETQYF.

V usage is TRBV28 and J usage is TRBJ1-4; no definite D call. Germline loops: CDR1 MDHEN, CDR2 SYDVKM. CDR3 size: 15 residues. V was shortened by 6 bases and J by 0 bases, with 11 bases between the two germline ends. The CDR3, as DNA: TGTGCCAGCAGGATACGGGGTGCAACTAATGAAAAACTGTTTTTT. Translation gives CASRIRGATNEKLFF.

This chain links TRBV11-1 with TRBJ2-1; the match to TRBD2 covers 9 bases. The CDR3 length is 16 residues. The V and J ends lost 1 base and 3 bases, in that order; junction bases with no gene match: 4. Germline-derived CDR1 and CDR2 are SGHAT and FQDESV (reference sequence). The CDR3 DNA follows: TGTGCCAGCAGCTTAGGAGTAGCGGGAGTCTACAATGAGCAGTTCTTC. Encoded protein: CASSLGVAGVYNEQFF.

This rearrangement joins TRBV6-1 to TRBJ1-3; possible D gene TRBD1, 5 bases. CDR1 and CDR2 (germline): MNHNS, SASEGT. The CDR3 extends over 17 amino acids. The ends were cut back, 1 base at V and 0 bases at J, with 13 bases in the middle. CDR3 sequence (DNA): TGTGCCAGCAGTGAAGATGGCAGGGCAAACTCTGGAAACACCATATATTTT. Translating it yields CASSEDGRANSGNTIYF.

In its sample, this clone was seen once. This rearrangement joins TRBV6-2 or TRBV6-3 to TRBJ1-5, with no clear D. V lost 4 bases, J lost 9 bases, and 22 bases lay in between. CDR3 length: 16 amino acids. Germline V gene data show CDR1 as MNHEY and CDR2 as SVGEGT. CDR3 sequence: CASSSLTEVLLRPQHF. The CDR3 nucleotides are TGTGCCAGCAGTTCCCTGACTGAGGTGCTCCTTAGGCCCCAGCATTTT.